The 23 T cell receptor beta chains presented below share a single source sample, sequenced in a study of blood T cell repertoires in COVID-19. This table comes from immunoSEQ multiplex PCR, and its TCRdb copy is limited to in-frame clones, with some not included. The table records around 250,000 clones, approximately 85% of them present only once. Sequenced sample: peripheral blood. These receptors all stem from a human donor in a cohort sampled during active COVID-19.

V and J are TRBV4-1 and TRBJ1-1; D perhaps matches TRBD1 (5 bases). Germline V gives CDR1 MGHRA, CDR2 YSYEKL. The CDR3 sequence is 15 residues long. Trimming took off 0 bases at V and 4 bases at J, with 12 bases between the two ends. CDR3 protein: CASSQDGGRATEAFF. For the CDR3, the DNA is TGCGCCAGCAGCCAAGATGGCGGCAGGGCCACTGAAGCTTTCTTT.

The chain is built from TRBV10-3 and TRBJ1-2; 9 bases match TRBD1. Germline V gives CDR1 ENHRY, CDR2 SYGVKD. With 7 bases clipped from V and 0 bases from J, the junction kept 18 bases outside the gene matches. This CDR3 is built from 19 residues. As DNA, the CDR3 is TGTGCCATCACCGAGTTGATCGGGACAGGGCGTGGGGCTAACTATGGCTACACCTTC. It yields the protein CAITELIGTGRGANYGYTF.

In DNA, the CDR3 is TGTGCGACTATAGGGACAGCGAATGAAAAACTGTTTTTT. As protein: CATIGTANEKLFF. The chain has TRBV19 and TRBJ1-4, with 7 bases that match TRBD1. CDR3 length: 13 residues. Germline loops: CDR1 LNHDA, CDR2 SQIVND (reference sequence).

The chain couples TRBV6-2 or TRBV6-3 to TRBJ1-5, with D possibly TRBD1 on 6 matching bases. The CDR3 runs to 15 residues. CDR1 and CDR2 from the germline V gene are MNHEY and SVGEGT. With 4 bases removed from V and 4 bases from J, the gap between germline ends came to 14 bases. For the CDR3, the DNA is TGTGCCAGCAGTTCCACAGGGATAACGAATCAGCCCCAGCATTTT. As protein: CASSSTGITNQPQHF.

The chain uses TRBV7-9 and TRBJ2-7, with TRBD2 as a possible D gene (5 bases). CDR3 length equals 15 residues. V was trimmed by 1 base and J by 4 bases, leaving 14 bases between them. Germline CDR1 is SEHNR and CDR2 is FQNEAQ (reference sequence). The CDR3 DNA is TGTGCCAGCAGCTTAGGAGCGGTACCTCGGTACGAGCAGTACTTC. This gives the protein CASSLGAVPRYEQYF.

The rearrangement links TRBV6-1 to TRBJ1-5; unclear D gene. From germline, CDR1 is MNHNS and CDR2 SASEGT. The CDR3 length is 16 residues. V lost 1 base to trimming and J lost 0 bases, with 10 bases between them. The CDR3 is CASSEGAAYSNQPQHF. The CDR3 nucleotides are TGTGCCAGCAGTGAAGGGGCAGCTTATAGCAATCAGCCCCAGCATTTT.

The V and J genes are TRBV19 and TRBJ1-2; TRBD1 aligns across 7 bases. Germline CDR1 reads LNHDA; CDR2 reads SQIVND (reference sequence). J was trimmed by 2 bases and V by 4 bases; bases with no gene match: 4. This CDR3 is 14 amino acids long. The DNA of the CDR3 is TGTGCCAGTAGTAGGGACAGAGCAAACTATGGCTACACCTTC. This sequence encodes CASSRDRANYGYTF.

J is TRBJ2-7 and V is TRBV10-2, with 8 bases identical to TRBD2. Trimming cost V 4 bases and J 2 bases; bases outside gene matches: 4. CDR1 and CDR2 (germline): WSHSY, SAAADI. The CDR3 contains 14 residues. The CDR3 is CASSARTSTYEQYF. As DNA, the CDR3 is TGCGCCAGCAGTGCGAGGACTAGCACCTACGAGCAGTACTTC.

This clone was seen a single time. V is TRBV27 and J is TRBJ2-7; TRBD1 agrees at 7 bases. Losses at the gene ends were 5 bases for V and 2 bases for J; bases not matched to a gene: 12. Germline V gene sequence: CDR1 MNHEY, CDR2 SMNVEV (reference sequence). The CDR3 length is 16 residues. CDR3 bases: TGTGCCAGCAGTATGGACAGGACAGGTAATACCTACGAGCAGTACTTC. Translation gives CASSMDRTGNTYEQYF.

The CDR3 region is CASSLEGGTGYEQYF. The CDR3 nucleotides are TGTGCCAGCAGTTTAGAAGGCGGGACTGGCTACGAGCAGTACTTC. The rearrangement links TRBV28 to TRBJ2-7; tentative D call: TRBD2 (6 bases). CDR1 MDHEN and CDR2 SYDVKM come from the germline V gene. The CDR3 is made up of 15 amino acids. Trimming pared 2 bases from V and 3 bases from J, leaving 14 bases between.

V and J are TRBV19 and TRBJ1-5; D is possibly TRBD1 (5 bases). V lost 7 bases and J 4 bases, leaving 17 bases between the germline ends. This CDR3 has 15 amino acids. CDR1 is LNHDA and CDR2 is SQIVND in the germline V gene (reference sequence). CDR3 sequence reads: CASNFFRVNNQPQHF. CDR3 bases: TGTGCCAGTAACTTTTTCAGGGTAAATAATCAGCCCCAGCATTTT.

The chain combines TRBV7-6 with TRBJ2-7, with D possibly matching TRBD2 (6 bases). From germline, CDR1 is SGHVS and CDR2 FNYEAQ. Deletions cut 4 bases from V and 0 bases from J, with 13 bases between. This CDR3 contains 15 residues. This CDR3 is CASSSGRESSYEQYF. The CDR3 DNA follows: TGTGCCAGCAGCTCCGGTCGGGAGAGCTCCTACGAGCAGTACTTC.

J is TRBJ2-7 and V is TRBV9; possibly TRBD1 for D (6 bases). This CDR3 region has 15 residues. Germline V CDR1 and CDR2: SGDLS, YYNGEE. Deletions cut 4 bases from V and 4 bases from J, with 18 bases between. The CDR3 DNA reads as TGTGCCAGCAGCCTCAACTTTGGGGGCGAATACGAGCAGTACTTC. The encoded protein is CASSLNFGGEYEQYF. The whole variable domain, remainder taken from reference TRBV9 and TRBJ2-7, is DSGVTQTPKHLITATGQRVTLRCSPRSGDLSVYWYQQSLDQGLQFLIQYYNGEERAKGNILERFSAQQFPDLHSELNLSSLELGDSALYFCASSLNFGGEYEQYFGPGTRLTVT.

This rearrangement joins TRBV9 to TRBJ2-7; 15 bases match TRBD2. The CDR3 contains 19 residues. Germline loops: CDR1 SGDLS, CDR2 YYNGEE. V gave up 0 bases and J gave up 4 bases; unmatched junction bases: 11. CDR3 protein: CASSVVTPGLAGGRYEQYF. The CDR3, as DNA: TGTGCCAGCAGCGTAGTCACCCCGGGACTAGCGGGAGGTCGGTACGAGCAGTACTTC.

As regards this clone: At one of its ends the junction is not consistent with the germline gene, which may arise from a read error. The chain is built from TRBV30 and TRBJ2-7; TRBD1 matches at 8 bases. CDR1 and CDR2 from the germline V gene are GTSNPN and SVGIG (reference sequence). The CDR3 loop spans 10 amino acids. The CDR3 loop reads CAWDRGQYLF. DNA for the CDR3: TGTGCCTGGGACAGGGGACAGTATTTATTC.

The chain employs TRBV7-7 and TRBJ2-1; 7 nucleotides line up with TRBD2. Trimming cost V 0 bases and J 9 bases; bases outside gene matches: 8. From germline, CDR1 is SSHAT and CDR2 FNYEAQ (reference sequence). CDR3 length equals 15 residues. The DNA for the CDR3 is TGTGCCAGCAGCTTAGCCCCCCGGGGGAGGGGTGAGCAGTTCTTC. It specifies CASSLAPRGRGEQFF.

This chain uses TRBV11-3 with TRBJ2-7; D is unclear. From germline, CDR1 is SGHNT and CDR2 YENEEA. The CDR3 is made up of 13 amino acids. V lost 3 bases to trimming and J lost 9 bases, with 15 bases between them. The chain's CDR3 is CASSFTERSVQYF. The CDR3 nucleotides read TGTGCCAGCAGCTTTACAGAACGTTCAGTGCAGTACTTC. Looking up the rest from reference TRBV11-3 and TRBJ2-7 gives the full variable domain: EAGVVQSPRYKIIEKKQPVAFWCNPISGHNTLYWYLQNLGQGPELLIRYENEEAVDDSQLPKDRFSAERLKGVDSTLKIQPAELGDSAVYLCASSFTERSVQYFGPGTRLTVT.

The chain is built from TRBV29-1 and TRBJ1-2, with D unresolved. The germline V gene has CDR1 SQVTM and CDR2 ANQGSEA. The CDR3 is made up of 9 amino acids. Trimming pared 5 bases from V and 8 bases from J, leaving 6 bases between. The CDR3 DNA reads as TGCAGCGTTTTGGAGGGCTACACCTTC. Protein sequence: CSVLEGYTF.

The genes are TRBV19 and TRBJ2-7; the D gene is possibly TRBD2 (6 bases). The CDR3 covers 12 residues. V lost 5 bases and J lost 3, with 8 bases in between. Looked up from germline, CDR1 is LNHDA and CDR2 is SQIVND (reference sequence). This CDR3 is CASSYGGYEQYF. The CDR3 DNA sequence: TGTGCCAGTAGTTACGGGGGCTACGAGCAGTACTTC.

The CDR3 bases are TGTGCCAGCAGCCTCGAGTGGAAGGGGCCTAATGAAAAACTGTTTTTT. Encoded protein: CASSLEWKGPNEKLFF. The V call is TRBV4-2, the J call TRBJ1-4; D perhaps matches TRBD1 (5 bases). V was clipped by 4 bases and J by 3 bases, with 15 bases between them. CDR3 length: 16 amino acids. Germline CDR1 reads LGHNA; CDR2 reads YNFKEQ.

The genes are TRBV10-3 and TRBJ2-5, with 9 bases fitting TRBD1. The CDR3 has 17 amino acids. The germline gives CDR1 ENHRY, CDR2 SYGVKD. With 0 bases clipped from V and 0 bases from J, the junction kept 5 bases outside the gene matches. The CDR3 loop reads CAISESYRDRDQETQYF. The CDR3 nucleotides read TGTGCCATCAGTGAGTCCTACCGGGACAGGGACCAAGAGACCCAGTACTTC.

The chain combines TRBV11-2 with TRBJ2-7; tentatively, D is TRBD1 (7 bases). The CDR3 totals 16 residues. Trimming stripped 0 bases from V and 7 bases from J, with 19 bases between. CDR1 is SGHAT and CDR2 is FQNNGV in the germline V gene. The CDR3 DNA is TGTGCCAGCAGCTTAGAGTTCAGGGGGGAGCCGAGAGAGCAGTACTTC. Translated, it gives CASSLEFRGEPREQYF.

V and J are TRBV4-2 and TRBJ2-3; TRBD2 agrees at 12 bases. Trimming took 2 bases from V and 4 from J; bases not matched to a gene: 4. Germline CDR1 and CDR2: LGHNA and YNFKEQ. The CDR3 consists of 16 residues. The CDR3 protein is CASSQRLAGEADTQYF. Here the CDR3 DNA reads TGTGCCAGCAGCCAAAGACTAGCGGGAGAGGCAGATACGCAGTATTTT.